What follows are 29 T cell receptor beta chains derived from one specimen sequenced in a study of T cell repertoires in cytomegalovirus infection. TCRdb analysed the reads with MiXCR anew, one entry per CDR3 protein. The sample records hundreds of thousands of distinct CDR3 sequences, approximately 24% being singletons. Sequencing input: CD8+ T cells from PBMCs. These receptors all come from a human donor in good health (CMV status not recorded). Some clones in this sample may be carry-over from other donors' samples.

This clonotype was found many times. The genes are TRBV7-9 and TRBJ1-4; 7 bases are a match to TRBD1. The CDR3 spans 16 residues. The ends lost 5 bases at V and 0 bases at J; junction bases unmatched: 6. The germline CDR1 and CDR2 sequences are SEHNR and FQNEAQ (reference sequence). The CDR3 region has the DNA TGTGCCAGCAGCGTCAGGGGGATTACAACTAATGAAAAACTGTTTTTT. This sequence encodes CASSVRGITTNEKLFF.

This clonotype has at least ten counts. The V gene is TRBV7-9, the J gene TRBJ1-5; tentatively, D is TRBD1 (6 bases). The CDR3 totals 12 residues. Germline V CDR1 and CDR2: SEHNR, FQNEAQ (reference sequence). V lost 7 bases and J lost 8, with 12 bases in between. CDR3 DNA: TGTGCCAGCACCGAGGGGGGGGAGCCCCAGCATTTT. Encoded protein: CASTEGGEPQHF.

This clonotype was detected many times. The CDR3 is CASSYSSGRAGELFF. The CDR3 nucleotides read TGTGCCAGCAGTTACTCGAGCGGGAGAGCAGGGGAGCTGTTTTTT. V is TRBV6-5 and J is TRBJ2-2, with 8 bases aligning to TRBD2. In germline, CDR1 is MNHEY, CDR2 SVGAGI. The V gene end was trimmed by 0 bases and the J gene end by 8 bases; junction bases not matched to a gene: 5. The CDR3 contains 15 residues.

This clonotype was seen a handful of times. The chain couples TRBV7-9 to TRBJ2-7; tentatively, D is TRBD1 or TRBD2 (5 bases each). V was pared by 5 bases and J by 2 bases, with 19 bases between. Germline V lookup: CDR1 SEHNR, CDR2 FQNEAQ (reference sequence). This CDR3 region has 16 residues. CDR3 coding DNA: TGTGCCAGCAGCAATAGCCGGGACCGTCAACCCTACGAGCAGTACTTC. This gives the protein CASSNSRDRQPYEQYF.

For this clonotype: A read error may explain this, as a much larger clone is one base away. This chain links TRBV6-6 with TRBJ1-5, with a tentative D call TRBD1 (6 bases). The V gene's germline CDR1 is MNHNY and CDR2 SVGAGI (reference sequence). CDR3 size: 14 residues. The CDR3 sequence: CASSPTGYNRPQHF. CDR3 sequence (DNA): TGTGCCAGCAGCCCTACAGGGTACAATCGGCCCCAGCATTTT.

The rearrangement joins TRBV6-5 to TRBJ2-1; 11 nucleotides match TRBD2. This CDR3 contains 15 residues. CDR1 is MNHEY and CDR2 is SVGAGI in the germline V gene. The V and J ends lost 2 bases and 7 bases, in that order; junction bases with no gene match: 4. CDR3 bases: TGTGCCAGCAGTTACGAGACTAGCGGGGCGAATGAGCAGTTCTTC. This codes for CASSYETSGANEQFF.

This clonotype was picked up many times. The chain has TRBV28 and TRBJ2-7; D remains unclear. This CDR3 region has 13 residues. V lost 6 bases to trimming and J lost 2 bases, with 11 bases between them. Germline V gene data show CDR1 as MDHEN and CDR2 as SYDVKM. The chain's CDR3 is CASSHDTAYEQYV. The CDR3 DNA sequence: TGTGCCAGCAGCCACGATACGGCCTACGAGCAGTACGTC.

This clonotype was detected a few times. The chain is built from TRBV6-2 or TRBV6-3 and TRBJ2-1; 8 nucleotides align to TRBD2. The CDR3 totals 14 residues. V lost 6 bases and J lost 6; bases outside the gene matches: 7. Germline CDR1 and CDR2: MNHEY and SVGEGT. CDR3 residues: CASSRGGGPNEQFF. CDR3 coding DNA: TGTGCCAGCAGCCGGGGCGGGGGGCCCAATGAGCAGTTCTTC.

This clonotype occurred a few times. This sequence joins TRBV12-3 or TRBV12-4 and TRBJ2-7; 8 nucleotides match TRBD1. This CDR3 contains 14 residues. V trimming: 2 bases; J trimming: 3 bases; junction bases outside the gene matches: 3. In DNA, the CDR3 is TGTGCCAGCAGTTTATTAGACAGGGGCTACGAGCAGTACTTC. Residues: CASSLLDRGYEQYF.

This clonotype was observed a handful of times. The chain links TRBV29-1 to TRBJ2-2; no clear D gene. Trimming shortened V by 4 bases and J by 0 bases, and 6 bases separated the two germline ends. CDR1 SQVTM and CDR2 ANQGSEA come from the germline V gene. This CDR3 contains 13 residues. The DNA of the CDR3 is TGCAGCGTTGTCGAAACGAACACCGGGGAGCTGTTTTTT. Protein sequence: CSVVETNTGELFF.

This clonotype was detected many times. The CDR3 reads CASRQILPGQGRGRLNEQFF. Here the CDR3 DNA reads TGTGCCAGCAGACAAATTCTTCCGGGACAGGGAAGGGGCCGATTGAATGAGCAGTTCTTC. This chain uses TRBV6-2 or TRBV6-3 with TRBJ2-1; 9 bases are shared with TRBD1. The CDR3 is made up of 20 amino acids. CDR1 is MNHEY, CDR2 SVGEGT, per germline. V dropped 6 bases and J dropped 7; count of bases not matched to a gene: 25.

The chain joins TRBV5-5 to TRBJ2-5; 7 nucleotides line up with TRBD2. The germline CDR1 and CDR2 sequences are SGHKS and YYEKEE (reference sequence). The CDR3 is 14 residues long. Germline trimming cut 10 bases from V and 1 base from J; bases unmatched to any gene: 10. CDR3 bases: TGTGCCGGCAAGGTAGCGGGTTTCCAAGAGACCCAGTACTTC. It specifies CAGKVAGFQETQYF.

The chain carries TRBV6-2 or TRBV6-3 and TRBJ2-1; 13 bases map to TRBD2. This CDR3 contains 19 residues. Germline V lookup: CDR1 MNHEY, CDR2 SVGEGT. V shed 7 bases and J 8 bases; nucleotides not matched to a gene: 20. In DNA form, the CDR3 reads TGTGCCAGCACCCTCACACGACTAGCGGGGGGTCCACGTTCGGATGAGCAGTTCTTC. Translating gives CASTLTRLAGGPRSDEQFF.

The chain recombines TRBV7-4 with TRBJ1-4; the D is unclear. The CDR3 covers 15 residues. Per germline, CDR1 SGHVT and CDR2 SQSDAQ. Trimming took 5 bases from V and 4 from J, leaving 14 bases between them. DNA for the CDR3: TGTGCCAGCAGCACACTGGACTGGGGTAATGAAAAACTGTTTTTT. Its protein product is CASSTLDWGNEKLFF.

The V and J genes are TRBV11-3 and TRBJ2-7; perhaps TRBD1 as D (5 bases). The V end was cut by 3 bases, the J end by 3 bases, with 12 bases between. The CDR3 has 14 residues. Germline-derived CDR1 and CDR2 are SGHNT and YENEEA. The CDR3 sequence is CASSLRQGYYEQYF. In DNA form, the CDR3 reads TGTGCCAGCAGCTTGAGGCAGGGATACTACGAGCAGTACTTC.

This clonotype was seen only a few times. The chain combines TRBV4-2 with TRBJ2-5, with 9 bases matching TRBD2. This CDR3 has 16 amino acids. V shed 4 bases, J shed 4 bases, and the junction held 10 bases outside the gene matches. Per germline, CDR1 LGHNA and CDR2 YNFKEQ. The CDR3 spells CASSPKAGGPRETQYF. The CDR3 coding sequence is TGTGCCAGCAGCCCGAAGGCGGGGGGGCCGAGAGAGACCCAGTACTTC.

In its sample, this clonotype was seen many times. This sequence joins TRBV7-9 and TRBJ2-7; no definite D call. V was cut by 5 bases and J by 2 bases, with 10 bases left in between. CDR1 is SEHNR, CDR2 FQNEAQ, per germline (reference sequence). The CDR3 has 13 residues. The CDR3 loop is CASSPNMAYEQYV. The CDR3 DNA sequence: TGTGCCAGCAGCCCTAACATGGCCTACGAGCAGTACGTC.

This clonotype was seen ten or more times. The gene calls are TRBV25-1 and TRBJ2-1; D unresolved. This CDR3 is built from 12 residues. Germline CDR1 and CDR2: MGHDK and SYGVNS. Trimming removed 2 bases from V and 7 bases from J, with 6 bases in between. The CDR3 loop reads CASSEVRNEQFF. CDR3 nucleotides: TGTGCCAGCAGTGAAGTAAGAAATGAGCAGTTCTTC.

In this sample, this clonotype turned up a few times. The rearrangement joins TRBV6-2 or TRBV6-3 to TRBJ1-1; D unresolved. The CDR3 consists of 14 residues. Deletions cut 6 bases from V and 4 bases from J, with 15 bases between. Germline lookup yields CDR1 MNHEY and CDR2 SVGEGT. CDR3 nucleotide sequence: TGTGCCAGCAGCCCCCCCGCCTCGGGCACTGAAGCTTTCTTT. Encoded protein: CASSPPASGTEAFF.

This clonotype showed up many times. The chain links TRBV6-4 to TRBJ1-1; 7 positions match TRBD1. This CDR3 is built from 15 residues. V was pared by 4 bases and J by 3 bases, with 8 bases of the junction left unmatched. Germline values: CDR1 MRHNA, CDR2 SNTAGT. The CDR3 here is CASSVSGTEDTEAFF. CDR3 nucleotide sequence: TGTGCCAGCAGTGTCTCCGGGACAGAAGACACTGAAGCTTTCTTT.

The rearrangement joins TRBV6-2 or TRBV6-3 to TRBJ2-2; 7 bases map to TRBD2. V lost 5 bases, J lost 5 bases, and 8 bases stayed unmatched. This CDR3 comprises 15 residues. CDR1 MNHEY and CDR2 SVGEGT come from the germline V gene. The CDR3 nucleotides are TGTGCCAGCAGTCCCTTCCGGGGGGTTACCGGGGAGCTGTTTTTT. Its protein is CASSPFRGVTGELFF.

A few counts support this clonotype. The genes are TRBV14 and TRBJ1-6; 7 bases map to TRBD1. The CDR3 is 14 residues long. The germline V gene has CDR1 SGHDN and CDR2 FVKESK. J lost 9 bases, V lost 4 bases, and 6 bases had no gene match. CDR3 DNA: TGTGCCAGCAGCCTATCGGCAGGGGGTTCACCCCTCCACTTT. Translated, it gives CASSLSAGGSPLHF.

The chain links TRBV5-5 to TRBJ2-1; possible D gene TRBD1, 5 bases. The CDR3 length is 14 residues. Per the germline V gene, CDR1 is SGHKS and CDR2 is YYEKEE (reference sequence). Between the trimmed V and J ends, which lost 4 bases and 8 bases, there was a span of 16 bases. CDR3 nucleotide sequence: TGTGCCAGCAGCCTCCTGGGGCCTTTAGATGAGCAGTTCTTC. This translates into CASSLLGPLDEQFF.

This clonotype was found many times. The chain couples TRBV6-2 or TRBV6-3 to TRBJ2-3, with 7 bases lining up with TRBD2. The CDR3 runs to 16 residues. Germline loops: CDR1 MNHEY, CDR2 SVGEGT. The V and J ends lost 5 bases and 2 bases, in that order; junction bases with no gene match: 10. The CDR3 loop reads CASSKGTTQSTDTQYF. CDR3 in DNA: TGTGCCAGCAGTAAGGGGACTACACAATCCACAGATACGCAGTATTTT.

This clonotype has more than one count but fewer than ten. This chain uses TRBV7-8 with TRBJ2-3; no reliable D call. Trimming took off 1 base at V and 2 bases at J, with 7 bases between the two ends. From germline, CDR1 is SGHVS and CDR2 FQNEAQ. The CDR3 runs 14 residues. In DNA form, the CDR3 reads TGTGCCAGCAGCTTAGGGGCGAACACAGATACGCAGTATTTT. As protein: CASSLGANTDTQYF.

This clonotype was picked up a small number of times. The chain carries TRBV12-5 and TRBJ1-1, with D possibly TRBD1 on 6 matching bases. CDR3 length equals 16 residues. V was clipped by 3 bases and J by 0 bases, with 14 bases between them. Germline assignment: CDR1 LGHNT and CDR2 FRNRAP. The CDR3 protein is CASGLHPGQLNTEAFF. In nucleotides, the CDR3 is TGTGCTAGTGGTTTACATCCGGGACAACTGAACACTGAAGCTTTCTTT.

This clonotype was observed a few times. The chain has TRBV12-3 or TRBV12-4 and TRBJ2-3, with TRBD2 matching 7 bases. Unmatched junction bases numbered 11, after V lost 5 bases and J lost 6 bases. CDR3 length equals 15 residues. The CDR3 reads CASSKPWEGKDTQYF. The CDR3 DNA reads as TGTGCCAGCAGTAAGCCATGGGAGGGGAAGGATACGCAGTATTTT.

This clonotype was recorded a few times. This rearrangement joins TRBV6-2 or TRBV6-3 to TRBJ2-7; possible D gene TRBD2, 6 bases. Germline V CDR1 and CDR2: MNHEY, SVGEGT. V shed 0 bases and J shed 0 bases, with 21 bases lying between them. This CDR3 has 19 amino acids. CDR3 bases: TGTGCCAGCAGTTACTCGCGGGGTTTCACCTTACCGGGCTCCTACGAGCAGTACGTC. It codes for CASSYSRGFTLPGSYEQYV.

This clonotype has only one observation. The rearrangement uses TRBV29-1 and TRBJ2-7, with TRBD2 matching 8 bases. CDR1 SQVTM and CDR2 ANQGSEA come from the germline V gene. V shed 6 bases and J 2 bases; nucleotides not matched to a gene: 9. The CDR3 covers 14 residues. As DNA, the CDR3 is TGCAGCGTGGGTCGGGCGGGGGGCACCTACGAGCAGTACTTC. Amino acid sequence: CSVGRAGGTYEQYF.